Detailed here is one TCR beta chain. What it recognizes is unknown. TCR beta VDJ combinations and CDR3 sequences were profiled from genomic DNA. MiXCR was run by TCRdb on the reads, yielding one entry per CDR3 protein. The table records around 250,000 distinct CDR3 sequences, 56% of them present only once. The data were taken from a study of CD8+CD57+ T cells in acquired aplastic anemia. Points from the study as a whole: Patients had around 30 CD8+ CDR3 sequences in common with controls (the shared set).

Trimming at V came to 2 bases and at J to 5 bases, leaving 9 bases not matched to a gene. Germline V gene lookup returns CDR1 SGHRS and CDR2 YFSETQ. The CDR3 is 15 residues long. The clonotype comes from a human donor with severe aplastic anemia or a healthy control (not recorded which). J is TRBJ2-7 and V is TRBV5-1; TRBD2 aligns across 8 bases. The specimen was sorted CD4+, CD8+, or CD8+CD57+ T cells (not recorded which) from PBMCs. CDR3 nucleotide sequence: TGCGCCAGCAGCTTCGGGAGCGGGAGTAGAGACGAGCAGTACTTC. It is translated as CASSFGSGSRDEQYF.